This TCR beta chain was obtained from a study of T cells in tuberculosis. At the level of the study: T cells were selected with CD1B tetramers loaded with glucose monomycolate.

General study findings and limits: Low-affinity CD1B-GMM tetramer-binding T cells may have been missed.

TCR-alpha and TCR-beta chains were sequenced unpaired. Method: immunoSEQ multiplex PCR; TCRdb's copy keeps in-frame clones and lacks some. This sample has approximately 88,000 clones, with just over 90% found just once. This CDR3 is 15 amino acids long. Trimming removed 1 base at V and 5 bases at J, with 14 bases between. Germline V CDR1 and CDR2: MGHRA, YSYEKL. After thawing and overnight rest, PBMC were stained with GMM-loaded CD1B tetramer, viability dye and anti-CD3 for sorting. C32 glucose monomycolate from Rhodococcus equi was loaded onto the CD1B tetramers. The chain links TRBV4-1 to TRBJ1-2; D may be TRBD1 (5 bases). The sequence was obtained from an adult woman with latent tuberculosis. Sequencing used CD1b-GMM tetramer-negative cells sorted from PBMCs. CDR3 loop: CASSQVWGAGYGYTF. The CDR3 DNA reads TGCGCCAGCAGCCAAGTCTGGGGTGCAGGGTATGGCTACACCTTC.